What follows are 12 T cell receptor beta chains derived from one specimen sequenced in a study of tumor-infiltrating lymphocytes in primary liver carcinoma. Scientists recovered RNA and DNA together from about 20-30 mg of unsorted bulk tissue. A primer matching the constant region was used to make TCR beta cDNA from approximately 500 ng of total RNA. TCR beta libraries came from three nested multiplex PCR rounds using slightly modified ARM-PCR. TRBV1-TRBV30 forward primers paired with a C-beta reverse primer were used in the first two PCR rounds, which ran roughly 9 cycles each. TCRdb re-called the multiplex PCR reads through MiXCR, storing one row per CDR3 protein. Of under 85,000 distinct CDR3 sequences listed, approximately 77% were seen once; the top ten hold just under 20%. Source material: liver tumor tissue from sampling region 1. Sample subset: tumor region T1, superior pole. The receptors stem from a man aged 40-49 years with primary liver carcinoma and hepatitis B virus infection.

The sample holds a few counts of this clonotype. A much larger clone sits a single nucleotide away, making a read error possible. The rearrangement links TRBV5-6 to TRBJ1-5, with D perhaps TRBD1 (5 bases). CDR3 size: 13 residues. The germline V gene encodes CDR1 SGHDT and CDR2 YYEEEE. CDR3 DNA: TGTGCCTGCAGCTTGACACAGGTGGGGCCCCAGCATTTT. It codes for CACSLTQVGPQHF.

This clonotype was observed a handful of times. The V gene is TRBV28, the J gene TRBJ2-1; D possibly corresponds to TRBD2 (6 bases). The V gene's germline CDR1 is MDHEN and CDR2 SYDVKM. V shed 1 base and J shed 0 bases, with 25 bases lying between them. The CDR3 is 21 residues long. The CDR3 region has the DNA TGTGCCAGCAGTTTATTAAGGGGAGCCTCCAGCGGCGGGACCTCCTACAATGAGCAGTTCTTC. Its translation: CASSLLRGASSGGTSYNEQFF.

The J gene is TRBJ2-5, the V gene TRBV29-1; D is undetermined. The end of the DNA fits TRBJ2-1 better, so the J call may be wrong. This CDR3 has 10 amino acids. Germline assignment: CDR1 SQVTM and CDR2 ANQGSEA. This CDR3 reads CSVDQEAQFF. The CDR3 nucleotides read TGCAGCGTTGACCAAGAGGCCCAGTTCTTC.

The table lists this clonotype with many counts. The chain carries TRBV29-1 and TRBJ2-1; D is unclear. The CDR3 has 11 amino acids. V dropped 8 bases and J dropped 5 bases, with 10 bases sitting between them. Per germline, CDR1 SQVTM and CDR2 ANQGSEA. The CDR3 loop reads CSPRLDNEQFF. In nucleotides, the CDR3 is TGCAGCCCCCGGCTAGACAATGAGCAGTTCTTC.

J is TRBJ2-7 and V is TRBV11-2, with D uncertain. Germline V gene data show CDR1 as SGHAT and CDR2 as FQNNGV. This CDR3 is built from 13 residues. The V gene lost 8 bases and the J gene lost 2 bases, with 13 bases spanning the gap. Written as DNA, the CDR3 is TGTGCCAGCTTAACTGACACTGCCTACGAGCAGTACTTC. Its translation is CASLTDTAYEQYF.

Notes on this clonotype: Here the CDR3 omits its conserved ending phenylalanine or tryptophan, so a read error is the likely source. The rearrangement links TRBV12-3 or TRBV12-4 to TRBJ1-1; TRBD1 aligns across 10 bases. The CDR3 sequence is 16 residues long. CDR3 nucleotide sequence: TGTGTCAGCAGTTTAGGTCCGGGACAGGGGAGGCCTGAAGCTTTCCTT. Protein: CVSSLGPGQGRPEAFL.

About this clonotype itself: The junction differs from germline at one of its ends, possibly a read error. The chain links TRBV6-1 to TRBJ2-2; D is perhaps TRBD1 (6 bases). Germline lookup yields CDR1 MNHNS and CDR2 SASEGT. The CDR3 sequence is 13 residues long. For the CDR3, the DNA is TGTGTCAGCAGTGAACACGGAGCAGGGGAGCTGATTTTT. It specifies CVSSEHGAGELIF.

The gene calls are TRBV6-2 or TRBV6-3 and TRBJ2-3, with D uncertain. The V end was cut by 4 bases, the J end by 6 bases, with 20 bases between. Germline V gene sequence: CDR1 MNHEY, CDR2 SVGEGT. The length of the CDR3 is 16 residues. CDR3 DNA sequence: TGTGCCAGCAGTTCCTCCTCGACCACCCTCACGGATACGCAGTATTTT. Translation: CASSSSSTTLTDTQYF.

Concerning this clonotype: It is likely a read error, because the conserved phenylalanine at the end of the CDR3 is missing. The rearrangement uses TRBV20-1 and TRBJ2-5; perhaps TRBD1 as D (6 bases). Germline V CDR1 and CDR2: DFQATT, SNEGSKA (reference sequence). This CDR3 has 13 amino acids. The V end lost 3 bases, the J end lost 2 bases, and 10 bases lay between the germline ends. This CDR3 is CSARRTAQETQYY. CDR3 nucleotides: TGCAGTGCTAGGCGGACAGCTCAAGAGACCCAGTACTAC.

V gene TRBV7-9 combines with J gene TRBJ1-4; D not certain. V was pared by 1 base and J by 6 bases, with 9 bases between. Per the germline V gene, CDR1 is SEHNR and CDR2 is FQNEAQ (reference sequence). The CDR3 contains 14 residues. CDR3 coding DNA: TGTGCCAGCAGCTTAGGGGAGACTGATGAAAAACTGTTTTTT. Residues: CASSLGETDEKLFF.

A remark on this clonotype: The junction and the germline gene differ at one end; a read error may be behind it. The chain uses TRBV7-9 and TRBJ2-1; 14 bases are a match to TRBD2. This CDR3 contains 17 residues. CDR1 SEHNR and CDR2 FQNEAQ come from the germline V gene (reference sequence). CDR3 sequence (DNA): TGTACCAGCAGCCCCCGACGGACTAGCGGGGGGTACAATGAGCAGTTCTTC. This gives the protein CTSSPRRTSGGYNEQFF.

In the case of this clonotype: At one of its ends the junction is not consistent with the germline gene, which may arise from a read error. V usage is TRBV5-4 and J usage is TRBJ2-3, with 10 nucleotides matching TRBD2. The CDR3 covers 15 residues. CDR1 SGHNT and CDR2 YYREEE come from the germline V gene (reference sequence). The chain's CDR3 is CAGSSSGSLIDTQYF. For the CDR3, the DNA is TGTGCCGGCAGCTCTAGCGGGAGCCTTATAGATACGCAGTATTTT.